This T cell receptor beta chain was observed in a study of CD8 T cells in Susac syndrome. Whole-study context: Within the sequenced Susac syndrome patient group, over 5 exhibited active disease and roughly 8 were in remission.

RNA, at about 0.5 to 1 ug, was reverse transcribed with random hexamers. One entry per CDR3 protein results from TCRdb running MiXCR on the immunoSEQ multiplex PCR reads. The sample contains 150,000 to 200,000 distinct CDR3 sequences, approximately 95% of which appear only once. Deletions cut 2 bases from V and 2 bases from J, with 6 bases between. The CDR3 has 13 residues. The germline V gene encodes CDR1 SGHTA and CDR2 FQGTGA. The V call is TRBV7-3, the J call TRBJ2-5; the D is unclear. The TCR was taken from a human donor with Susac syndrome. Input material: CD8+ T cells from PBMCs. CDR3 coding DNA: TGTGCCAGCAGCTTACAGTCTCAAGAGACCCAGTACTTC. It specifies CASSLQSQETQYF. The variable domain in full, with the rest retrieved from reference TRBV7-3 and TRBJ2-5, is GAGVSQTPSNKVTEKGKYVELRCDPISGHTALYWYRQSLGQGPEFLIYFQGTGAADDSGLPNDRFFAVRPEGSVSTLKIQRTERGDSAVYLCASSLQSQETQYFGPGTRLLVL.